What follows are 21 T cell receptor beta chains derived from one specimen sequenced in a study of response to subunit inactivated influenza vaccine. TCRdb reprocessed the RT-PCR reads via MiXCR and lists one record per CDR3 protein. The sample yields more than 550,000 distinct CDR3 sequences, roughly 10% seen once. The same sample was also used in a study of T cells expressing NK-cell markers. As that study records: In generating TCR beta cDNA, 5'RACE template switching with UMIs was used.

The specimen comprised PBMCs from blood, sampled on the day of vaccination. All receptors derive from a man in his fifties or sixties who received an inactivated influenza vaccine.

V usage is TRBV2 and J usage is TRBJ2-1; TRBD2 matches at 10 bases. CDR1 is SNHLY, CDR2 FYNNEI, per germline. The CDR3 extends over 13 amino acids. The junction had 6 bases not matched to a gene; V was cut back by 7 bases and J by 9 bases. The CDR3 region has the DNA TGTGCCAGCAAGCTAGCGGGGGTGGTTGAGCAGTTCTTC. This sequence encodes CASKLAGVVEQFF.

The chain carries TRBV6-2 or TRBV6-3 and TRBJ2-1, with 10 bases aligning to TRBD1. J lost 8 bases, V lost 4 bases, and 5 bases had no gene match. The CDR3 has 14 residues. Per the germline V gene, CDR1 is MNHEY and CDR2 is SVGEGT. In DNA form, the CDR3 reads TGTGCCAGCAGTTGGGACAGGGGTATGCATGAGCAGTTCTTC. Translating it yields CASSWDRGMHEQFF.

The CDR3 is CASSYSPWGMNTEAFF. The CDR3 DNA reads TGTGCCAGCAGTTACTCTCCGTGGGGGATGAACACTGAAGCTTTCTTT. V and J are TRBV6-5 and TRBJ1-1; D perhaps matches TRBD1 (5 bases). Per the germline V gene, CDR1 is MNHEY and CDR2 is SVGAGI. Trimming stripped 0 bases from V and 0 bases from J, with 11 bases between. The CDR3 consists of 16 residues.

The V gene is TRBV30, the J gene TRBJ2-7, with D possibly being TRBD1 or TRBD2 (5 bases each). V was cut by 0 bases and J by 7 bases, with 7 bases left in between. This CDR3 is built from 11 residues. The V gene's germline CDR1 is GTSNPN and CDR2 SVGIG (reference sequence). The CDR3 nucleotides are TGTGCCTGGAGTGTATGGGGGGAGCAGTACTTC. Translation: CAWSVWGEQYF.

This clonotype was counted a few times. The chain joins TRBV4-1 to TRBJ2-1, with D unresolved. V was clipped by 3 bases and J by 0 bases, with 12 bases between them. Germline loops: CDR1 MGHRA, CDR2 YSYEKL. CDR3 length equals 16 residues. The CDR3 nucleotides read TGCGCCAGCAGCCACGACCACCCGAGCTCCTACAATGAGCAGTTCTTC. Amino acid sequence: CASSHDHPSSYNEQFF.

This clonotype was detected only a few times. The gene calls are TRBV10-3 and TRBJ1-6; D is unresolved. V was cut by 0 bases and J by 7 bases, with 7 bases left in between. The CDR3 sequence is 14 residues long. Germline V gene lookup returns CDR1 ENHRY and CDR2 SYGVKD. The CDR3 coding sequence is TGTGCCATCAGTGAGTCCTCCGGGAATTCACCCCTCCACTTT. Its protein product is CAISESSGNSPLHF.

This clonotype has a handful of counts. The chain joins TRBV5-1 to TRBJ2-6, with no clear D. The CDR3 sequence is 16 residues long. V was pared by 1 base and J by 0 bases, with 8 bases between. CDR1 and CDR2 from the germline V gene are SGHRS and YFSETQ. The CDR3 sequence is CASSLQVNSGANVLTF. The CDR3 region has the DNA TGCGCCAGCAGCTTGCAGGTCAACTCTGGGGCCAACGTCCTGACTTTC. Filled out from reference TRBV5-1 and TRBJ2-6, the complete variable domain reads KAGVTQTPRYLIKTRGQQVTLSCSPISGHRSVSWYQQTPGQGLQFLFEYFSETQRNKGNFPGRFSGRQFSNSRSEMNVSTLELGDSALYLCASSLQVNSGANVLTFGAGSRLTVL.

The CDR3 DNA reads as TGCGCCAGAAGCACAGGGACAGGGGGACACACTGAAGCTTTCTTT. Translated, it gives CARSTGTGGHTEAFF. The chain is built from TRBV5-1 and TRBJ1-1; 11 bases agree with TRBD1. V shed 8 bases, J shed 3 bases, and the junction held 9 bases outside the gene matches. The CDR3 length is 15 residues. Germline CDR1 is SGHRS and CDR2 is YFSETQ. Drawing the rest from reference TRBV5-1 and TRBJ1-1, the complete variable domain is KAGVTQTPRYLIKTRGQQVTLSCSPISGHRSVSWYQQTPGQGLQFLFEYFSETQRNKGNFPGRFSGRQFSNSRSEMNVSTLELGDSALYLCARSTGTGGHTEAFFGQGTRLTVV.

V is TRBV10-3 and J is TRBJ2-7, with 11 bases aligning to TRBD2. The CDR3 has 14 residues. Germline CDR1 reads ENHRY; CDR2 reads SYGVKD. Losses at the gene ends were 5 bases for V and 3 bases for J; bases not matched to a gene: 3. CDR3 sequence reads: CAISPTSGDYEQYF. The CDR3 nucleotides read TGTGCCATCAGTCCGACTAGCGGGGACTACGAGCAGTACTTC.

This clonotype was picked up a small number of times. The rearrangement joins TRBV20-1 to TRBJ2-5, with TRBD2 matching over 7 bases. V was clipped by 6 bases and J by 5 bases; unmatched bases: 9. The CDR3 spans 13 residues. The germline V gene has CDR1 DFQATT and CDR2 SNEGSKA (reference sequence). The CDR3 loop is CSAPGTTRETQYF. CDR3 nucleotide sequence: TGCAGTGCCCCCGGGACTACGCGGGAGACCCAGTACTTC.

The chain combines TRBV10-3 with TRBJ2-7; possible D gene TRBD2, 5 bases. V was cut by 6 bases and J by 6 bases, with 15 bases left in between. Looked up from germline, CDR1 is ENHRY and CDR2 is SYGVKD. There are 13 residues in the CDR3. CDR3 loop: CAISRGLLCEQYF. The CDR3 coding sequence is TGTGCCATCAGCCGCGGGCTCCTCTGCGAGCAGTACTTC.

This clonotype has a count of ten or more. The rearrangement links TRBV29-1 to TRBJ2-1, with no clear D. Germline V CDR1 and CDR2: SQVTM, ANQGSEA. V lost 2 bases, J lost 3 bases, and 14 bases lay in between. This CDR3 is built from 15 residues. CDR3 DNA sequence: TGCAGCGTTGAATTGTCCCGAGGATTCTACAATGAGCAGTTCTTC. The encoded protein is CSVELSRGFYNEQFF.

The CDR3 reads CASSGQGGPYGYTF. In DNA, the CDR3 is TGTGCCAGCAGTGGACAGGGAGGGCCTTATGGCTACACCTTC. The chain has TRBV6-1 and TRBJ1-2, with 7 bases fitting TRBD1. The germline V gene encodes CDR1 MNHNS and CDR2 SASEGT. The V and J ends lost 4 bases and 5 bases, in that order; junction bases with no gene match: 7. The CDR3 runs to 14 residues.

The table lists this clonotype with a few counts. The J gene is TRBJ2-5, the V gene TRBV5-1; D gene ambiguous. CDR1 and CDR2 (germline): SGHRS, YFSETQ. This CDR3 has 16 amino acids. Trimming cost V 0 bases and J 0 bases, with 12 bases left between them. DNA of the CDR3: TGCGCCAGCAGCTTGGGCTCATGGGCGAACCAAGAGACCCAGTACTTC. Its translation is CASSLGSWANQETQYF.

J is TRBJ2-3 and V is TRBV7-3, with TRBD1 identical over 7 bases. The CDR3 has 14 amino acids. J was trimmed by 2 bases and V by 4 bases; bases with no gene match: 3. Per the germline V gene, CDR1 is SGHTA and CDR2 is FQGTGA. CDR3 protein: CASSSGQFTDTQYF. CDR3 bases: TGTGCCAGCAGCTCGGGACAGTTCACAGATACGCAGTATTTT.

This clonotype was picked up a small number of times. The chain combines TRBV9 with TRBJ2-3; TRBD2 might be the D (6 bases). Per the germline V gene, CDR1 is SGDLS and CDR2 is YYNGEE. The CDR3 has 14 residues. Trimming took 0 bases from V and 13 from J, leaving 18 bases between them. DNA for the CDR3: TGTGCCAGCAGCGTAGGATTGCGGGAAGGAAAGGAGTATTTT. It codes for CASSVGLREGKEYF.

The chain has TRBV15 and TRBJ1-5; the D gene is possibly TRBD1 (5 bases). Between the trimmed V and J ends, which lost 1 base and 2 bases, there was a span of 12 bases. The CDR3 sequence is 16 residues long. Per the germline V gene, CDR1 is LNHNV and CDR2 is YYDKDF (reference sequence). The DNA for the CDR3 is TGTGCCACCAGCAGAGTAGGCACAGGTGGCAATCAGCCCCAGCATTTT. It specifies CATSRVGTGGNQPQHF.

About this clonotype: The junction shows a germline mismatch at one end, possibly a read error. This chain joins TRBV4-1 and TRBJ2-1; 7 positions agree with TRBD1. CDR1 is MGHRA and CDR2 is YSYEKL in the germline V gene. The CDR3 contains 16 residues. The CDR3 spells CASSQMFGQAYHEQLF. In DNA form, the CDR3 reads TGCGCCAGCAGCCAGATGTTTGGACAGGCCTACCATGAGCAGCTCTTC.

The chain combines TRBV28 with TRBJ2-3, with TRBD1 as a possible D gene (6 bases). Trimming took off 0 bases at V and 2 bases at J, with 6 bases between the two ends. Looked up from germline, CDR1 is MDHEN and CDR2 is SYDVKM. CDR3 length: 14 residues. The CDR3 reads CASSLWGATDTQYF. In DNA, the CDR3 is TGTGCCAGCAGTTTATGGGGGGCCACAGATACGCAGTATTTT.

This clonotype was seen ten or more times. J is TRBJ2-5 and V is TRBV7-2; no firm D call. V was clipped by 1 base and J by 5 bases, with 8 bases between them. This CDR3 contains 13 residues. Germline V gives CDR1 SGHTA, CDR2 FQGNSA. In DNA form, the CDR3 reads TGTGCCAGCAGCTTAGGGTCGGCGGAGACCCAGTACTTC. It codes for CASSLGSAETQYF.

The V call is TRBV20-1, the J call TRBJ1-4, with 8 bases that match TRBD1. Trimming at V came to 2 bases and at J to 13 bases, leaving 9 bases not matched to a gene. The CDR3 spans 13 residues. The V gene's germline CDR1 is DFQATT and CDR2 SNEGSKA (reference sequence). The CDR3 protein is CSARTGGDRPLFF. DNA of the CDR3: TGCAGTGCTAGAACAGGCGGGGACAGGCCACTGTTTTTT.